One and the same sample provided the 14 T cell receptor beta chains below, sequenced in a study of PD-L1 blockade in urothelial cancer. Method: immunoSEQ multiplex PCR; TCRdb's copy keeps in-frame clones and lacks some. The table lists about 74,000 clones, almost 90% of them singletons. Noted time point: pretreatment peripheral blood. The starting material was PBMCs, obtained around atezolizumab (anti-PD-L1) treatment. The source is a man in his 70s with urothelial cancer.

The J gene is TRBJ2-1, the V gene TRBV10-3; weak D call: TRBD2 (6 bases). This CDR3 has 14 residues. Trimming took off 4 bases at V and 1 base at J, with 8 bases between the two ends. From germline, CDR1 is ENHRY and CDR2 SYGVKD. The CDR3 protein is CAISGEVSYNEQFF. The CDR3 bases are TGTGCCATCAGTGGGGAGGTATCCTACAATGAGCAGTTCTTC.

This sequence joins TRBV27 and TRBJ2-5; TRBD1 is a possible D gene (6 bases). The CDR3 extends over 13 amino acids. Per the germline V gene, CDR1 is MNHEY and CDR2 is SMNVEV (reference sequence). The germline V and J ends were trimmed by 5 bases and 5 bases, with 12 bases remaining between them. The CDR3 loop is CASSGIRGETQYF. In nucleotides, the CDR3 is TGTGCCAGCAGTGGAATCAGGGGCGAGACCCAGTACTTC.

V is TRBV4-2 and J is TRBJ2-3; 9 bases line up with TRBD1. V shed 3 bases and J 0 bases; nucleotides not matched to a gene: 7. Germline lookup yields CDR1 LGHNA and CDR2 YNFKEQ. The CDR3 runs to 17 residues. The CDR3 DNA reads TGTGCCAGCAGCCATTATCGGACAGGGGAAAGCACAGATACGCAGTATTTT. Its translation: CASSHYRTGESTDTQYF.

V gene TRBV19 combines with J gene TRBJ2-2; TRBD2 is a possible D gene (5 bases). CDR1 is LNHDA, CDR2 SQIVND, per germline (reference sequence). CDR3 size: 16 residues. Trimming cost V 0 bases and J 5 bases, with 13 bases left between them. The CDR3: CASSIDLREVTGELFF. The DNA of the CDR3 is TGTGCCAGTAGTATAGATTTACGGGAAGTTACCGGGGAGCTGTTTTTT.

The chain combines TRBV2 with TRBJ1-2, with 11 bases matching TRBD1. The CDR3 is 13 residues long. The V gene's germline CDR1 is SNHLY and CDR2 FYNNEI. Unmatched junction bases numbered 5, after V lost 7 bases and J lost 7 bases. The CDR3, as DNA: TGTGCCAGCAAGGGACAGGGGGGTGGTGGCTACACCTTC. This codes for CASKGQGGGGYTF.

J is TRBJ1-1 and V is TRBV5-1; weak D call: TRBD1 (5 bases). Trimming stripped 0 bases from V and 2 bases from J, with 11 bases between. Germline CDR1 SGHRS, CDR2 YFSETQ. The CDR3 runs 15 residues. CDR3 nucleotides: TGCGCCAGCAGCTTGGCGGGGGGGGAAAACACTGAAGCTTTCTTT. Its protein is CASSLAGGENTEAFF.

This clone was detected only a few times. The chain couples TRBV28 to TRBJ1-5; D possibly corresponds to TRBD1 (5 bases). Trimming removed 6 bases from V and 2 bases from J, with 14 bases in between. The CDR3 contains 15 residues. The germline V gene encodes CDR1 MDHEN and CDR2 SYDVKM. CDR3 region: CASSTSGGGNQPQHF. CDR3 DNA sequence: TGTGCCAGCAGCACATCGGGGGGAGGCAATCAGCCCCAGCATTTT. Full variable domain (outside the CDR3, taken from reference TRBV28 and TRBJ1-5): DVKVTQSSRYLVKRTGEKVFLECVQDMDHENMFWYRQDPGLGLRLIYFSYDVKMKEKGDIPEGYSVSREKKERFSLILESASTNQTSMYLCASSTSGGGNQPQHFGDGTRLSIL.

This chain joins TRBV19 and TRBJ2-6, with D possibly being TRBD1 (6 bases). The CDR3 covers 15 residues. V gave up 8 bases and J gave up 0 bases, with 11 bases separating them. CDR1 is LNHDA and CDR2 is SQIVND in the germline V gene (reference sequence). The CDR3 spells CASSGQSSGANVLTF. Written as DNA, the CDR3 is TGTGCCAGTTCGGGACAAAGCTCTGGGGCCAACGTCCTGACTTTC.

The rearrangement uses TRBV6-1 and TRBJ1-2; 7 nucleotides match TRBD1. Trimming at V came to 3 bases and at J to 2 bases, leaving 3 bases not matched to a gene. The germline V gene encodes CDR1 MNHNS and CDR2 SASEGT. There are 14 residues in the CDR3. CDR3 sequence: CASSETGSNYGYTF. CDR3 in DNA: TGTGCCAGCAGTGAGACAGGGTCGAACTATGGCTACACCTTC.

The chain carries TRBV5-4 and TRBJ2-1; possible D gene TRBD1, 5 bases. The CDR3 runs 14 residues. The V gene lost 4 bases and the J gene lost 4 bases, with 12 bases spanning the gap. Germline V gives CDR1 SGHNT, CDR2 YYREEE (reference sequence). DNA of the CDR3: TGTGCCAGCAGCCGCGGACAAAATTACAATGAGCAGTTCTTC. Protein product: CASSRGQNYNEQFF.

This chain links TRBV20-1 with TRBJ2-7; D call uncertain. Between the trimmed V and J ends, which lost 4 bases and 3 bases, there was a span of 7 bases. The CDR3 runs to 11 residues. The germline gives CDR1 DFQATT, CDR2 SNEGSKA (reference sequence). In DNA, the CDR3 is TGCAGTGCTAAACCGCGCTACGAGCAGTACTTC. The encoded protein is CSAKPRYEQYF.

The J gene is TRBJ2-1, the V gene TRBV4-1, with D possibly matching TRBD2 (5 bases). Germline CDR1 reads MGHRA; CDR2 reads YSYEKL. The CDR3 has 17 amino acids. V was clipped by 3 bases and J by 5 bases, with 20 bases between them. As DNA, the CDR3 is TGCGCCAGCAGCCACATCCTCCGGGATAAGAGAAACAATGAGCAGTTCTTC. Residues: CASSHILRDKRNNEQFF.

V gene TRBV28 combines with J gene TRBJ2-1, with TRBD2 identical over 7 bases. Losses at the gene ends were 6 bases for V and 2 bases for J; bases not matched to a gene: 10. The CDR3 loop spans 16 amino acids. Germline V lookup: CDR1 MDHEN, CDR2 SYDVKM. This chain's CDR3 is CASSRGVSRAYNEQFF. DNA of the CDR3: TGTGCCAGCAGCCGGGGGGTTAGCAGGGCCTACAATGAGCAGTTCTTC.

J is TRBJ2-5 and V is TRBV9, with 9 nucleotides matching TRBD2. The V segment lost 0 bases and the J segment 5 bases; nucleotides outside the gene matches: 8. In germline, CDR1 is SGDLS, CDR2 YYNGEE. CDR3 size: 16 residues. The CDR3 reads CASSVGAGGPGETQYF. For the CDR3, the DNA is TGTGCCAGCAGCGTAGGAGCGGGAGGTCCTGGGGAGACCCAGTACTTC.